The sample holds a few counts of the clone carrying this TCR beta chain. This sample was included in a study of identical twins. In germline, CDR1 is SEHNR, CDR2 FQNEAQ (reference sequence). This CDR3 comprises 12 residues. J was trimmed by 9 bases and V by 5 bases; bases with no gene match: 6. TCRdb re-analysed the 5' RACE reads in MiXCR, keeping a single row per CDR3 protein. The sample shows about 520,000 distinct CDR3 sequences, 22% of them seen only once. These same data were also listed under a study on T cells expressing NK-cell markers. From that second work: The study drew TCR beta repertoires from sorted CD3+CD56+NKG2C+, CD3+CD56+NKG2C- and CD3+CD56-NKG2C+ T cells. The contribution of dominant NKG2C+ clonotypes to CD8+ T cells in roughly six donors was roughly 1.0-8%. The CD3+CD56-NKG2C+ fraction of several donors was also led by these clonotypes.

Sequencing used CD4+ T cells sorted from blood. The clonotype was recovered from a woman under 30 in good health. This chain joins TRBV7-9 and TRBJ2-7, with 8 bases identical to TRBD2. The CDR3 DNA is TGTGCCAGCAGCACCAGCGGGAGCGGGCAGTACTTC. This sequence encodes CASSTSGSGQYF.